Described below is a single T cell receptor (beta chain) sequence and its context. Its binding antigen is unknown. Additional DNA sequences in this sample encode the identical CDR3. Reading the germline V gene gives CDR1 MNHEY and CDR2 SVGAGI. Clipping removes 2 bases from V and 8 bases from J, with 10 as the unmatched junction base count. The cysteine opens and the phenylalanine closes a CDR3 of 15 amino acids. The kept DNA is CDR3 alone, 45 bases in frame from the first base. The source of the sample is a study of cytomegalovirus exposure and HLA in healthy donors (dated by TCRdb to about 2017). Regarding the research as a whole: An earlier analysis of approximately 550 of the donors reported more than 250 Gb of sequence data and more than 90 million unique TCR beta sequences from 150 million to 200 million T cells. About 300 gigabases of sequencing data and 70 million to 100 million unique TCR sequences were included in an early release covering several hundred HLA-typed donors. Of the 300 to 450 genotyped donors, less than 85% were placed in the genetic ancestry cluster associated with self-reported Caucasian donors. The study was designed to test whether signatures of past pathogen exposure could be identified by cataloging public T cell receptors. Using immunosequencing, the study profiled T cell repertoires from 500 to 800 subjects and related those repertoires to cytomegalovirus serostatus. Along with the roughly 670-subject first cohort, a separate validation cohort of over 90 different subjects was used. To predict cytomegalovirus infection status, the study combined high-throughput TCR immunosequencing, statistical association of individual TCRs with disease status, and machine learning. A later analysis re-examined previously published TCR beta repertoires from about 700 donors and added high-resolution HLA genotyping to investigate patterns of TCR occurrence. The later analysis used no new phenotypic data to find candidate immune exposures, relying instead on TCR beta sequences and their occurrence across donors. An earlier analysis of several hundred of the donors applied high-throughput TCR beta sequencing to assess whether each TCR beta V gene segment acted as functional or pseudogenic. Alongside the repertoire data, information on donor age, sex, ethnicity and CMV serostatus was compiled. A later genetic analysis took genome-wide SNP genotypes for about three fifths of the roughly 670 donors and used that subset as a discovery cohort. Every discovery cohort repertoire had been produced on one sequencing platform. HLA typing covered class I and class II loci at four-digit resolution. The number of donors typed differed by locus, with about 620-630 for A, B, C, DRB1 and DQB1, around 500 for DQA1, nearly 610 for DPA1, and some 450 for DPB1. Because of strong linkage in the cohort, roughly five DR-DQ haplotypes were treated as single units for association and clustering. Among roughly 400 genotyped donors of the cohort, an average of around 240,000 unique TCR beta nucleotide sequences was sequenced per donor, of which about 19% were non-productive. The investigation overall reported the following: HLA typing was unavailable for some donors at each locus, so association tests used only the typed subset. Because the 87-base-pair reads could not distinguish some IMGT-functional V segments, including TRBV6-2 and TRBV6-3, those segments were excluded. A later analysis found that most CMV-associated TCR beta chains appeared HLA-restricted, with HLA associations seemingly driven largely by CMV exposure. This cohort had only TCR beta chains sequenced, and the lack of alpha or paired-chain data limited which features could be detected. A total of 150 or so TCR beta chains were listed by the study as associated with cytomegalovirus. A cluster of highly shared sequence variants was judged likely to represent a technical artifact of the sequencing pipeline. According to a later genetic analysis, donors in an Asian-associated ancestry cluster had fewer N-insertions in productive TCRs than the roughly 700-donor mean. Because counts were too low, 15 to 20 rarely observed V segments, including chromosome 9 orphons, were left out of the earlier analysis of 587 of the donors. According to a later analysis, TCR association rates differed among HLA loci, with DRB1 alleles showing the most associated TCRs and HLA-C alleles showing the fewest. A later genetic analysis associated a missense DCLRE1C variant with V-gene and J-gene trimming of TCR beta chains, and an independent cohort replicated the association. In an earlier analysis of some 500 of the donors, most TCR beta V segments appeared in productive rearrangements about 87% or about 30% of the time, broadly matching IMGT annotations. Most TCR sequences were seen in very few donors, while some public TCRs were found in many individuals. A later analysis associated about 17,000 TCR beta sequences with specific HLA alleles at a false discovery rate of 0.05. A few of the identified cytomegalovirus-associated TCR beta chains were confirmed in vitro to be specific for cytomegalovirus antigens. In both the original and validation cohorts, the classifier was reported to diagnose cytomegalovirus status with high specificity and sensitivity. The authors suggested that the approach could potentially be extended to other disease states and immunological phenotypes. In a later analysis, several top co-occurrence clusters were reported to appear linked to parvovirus B19, influenza, CMV and Epstein-Barr virus. When HLA alleles, especially DR and DQ, strongly co-occurred, attributing TCR associations to individual alleles was difficult. A further reported finding was that TCR beta sequences accurately predicted the HLA-A and HLA-B alleles for most subjects in the first cohort. Compared with equally common non-associated chains, HLA-associated TCR beta chains in a later analysis were more clonally expanded and had lower generation probabilities. Correlated functional status among segregating V segments might reflect linkage disequilibrium, but an unknown experimental factor could not be ruled out. CMV serostatus was the only immune exposure information available for the cohort. The presence/absence analyses assumed that sequencing depth was roughly uniform across donors, and that assumption may not be true.

The library came from the immunoSEQ multiplex PCR assay. For the multiplex PCR, a mixture combining 60 forward primers for TCR Vbeta segments and 13 reverse primers for TCR Jbeta segments was used. The CDR3 region of rearranged TCR beta genes was amplified from genomic DNA by a multiplex PCR assay. The amplified TCR beta libraries were sequenced on the Illumina HiSeq System as 87-base-pair reads. Per the source publication's procedure: Across the roughly 600 repertoires, a later analysis counted 80 million or so unique TCR beta chains, around 11 million of which were shared by at least two donors. To remove PCR and sequencing errors, raw reads were error-corrected and collapsed into unique sequences using a nearest-neighbor algorithm that merged closely related sequences. CDR3 sequences were aligned to IMGT reference sequences to assign V, D and J gene segments. For a sequence to be retained, a match of at least six nucleotides to both a V gene segment and a J gene segment was required. A rearrangement counted as productive if the CDR3 had no stop codons and remained in frame with V and J, and every other rearrangement counted as non-productive. Following IMGT convention, CDR3 was defined as the stretch from the second conserved V-encoded cysteine up to the conserved J-encoded phenylalanine. The earlier analysis of 500 to 650 of the donors excluded any sequence lacking an unambiguous match to a single V gene segment. In an earlier analysis of approximately 610 of the donors, V segments were called functional above 56.7% productive rearrangements and were called segregating when the between-donor standard deviation exceeded 5%. A statistical classification framework was built to diagnose cytomegalovirus status from the catalog of TCR beta chain sequences. In a later analysis, TCR nucleotide sequences were compared against IMGT/GENE-DB human TR gene sequences so that V and J genes could be assigned. The TCRdist pipeline was used in a later analysis to assign CDR3 sequences and most-parsimonious VDJ recombination scenarios. A later analysis defined each TCR beta chain by its CDR3 amino acid sequence plus V-gene family, and excluded reads lacking a unique V-gene family. To address suspected cross-contamination and a sequencing artifact, a later analysis removed approximately 590 highly shared, low-generation-probability nucleotide sequences. In a later analysis, a clonal expansion index was calculated for each public chain from normalized within-repertoire ranks of inferred template counts. In a later analysis, generation probabilities were computed with a VDJ recombination model fitted to out-of-frame rearrangements, and the resulting probabilities were checked against IGoR. A later analysis scored TCR-TCR, TCR-HLA and TCR-CMV co-occurrence with hypergeometric tests, applying a repertoire-size bias correction to TCR pairs. A later analysis estimated false discovery rates by permuting HLA or CMV assignments 20 times. In a later analysis, co-occurring TCRs were grouped with DBSCAN, and TCRdist sequence similarity was added when clustering was performed within HLA-allele-positive subsets. For co-occurrence clustering, repertoires with fewer than 30,000 or more than 120,000 public chains were excluded, along with five repertoires with anomalous nucleotide sharing. The clones in this table, taken by TCRdb from immuneACCESS, are in-frame only. Not every clone is retained; where verified, under half of the shortfall comes from an unresolved V gene, and the cause of the rest is unknown. V, J and clone size are those of that table, while D and trimming were read from the DNA. The table for this sample records 100,000 to 150,000 clones. 1.5% to 1.8% of the sample goes to the ten largest clones.

The cohort comprised 710 or so healthy bone marrow donors. All cohort members were sampled while nominally healthy, although unrecorded immune exposures were likely present. The donor tested CMV seronegative and was one of the 352 seronegative cohort members. A peripheral blood sample was collected from each donor, and TCR beta sequencing was performed on peripheral blood mononuclear cells. The Qiagen DNeasy Blood Extraction Kit was used to extract genomic DNA from the blood cell samples. The sequence derives from a woman aged 35 to 49 in good health and CMV-seronegative. Sequenced input: PBMCs. This chain is built from TRBV6-5 and TRBJ1-2; 8 bases in the junction line up with TRBD1. The DNA sequence follows: TGTGCCAGCAGTTACGGGCGGCAGGGGGCGGGGGGCTACACCTTC. Its protein reads: CASSYGRQGAGGYTF.